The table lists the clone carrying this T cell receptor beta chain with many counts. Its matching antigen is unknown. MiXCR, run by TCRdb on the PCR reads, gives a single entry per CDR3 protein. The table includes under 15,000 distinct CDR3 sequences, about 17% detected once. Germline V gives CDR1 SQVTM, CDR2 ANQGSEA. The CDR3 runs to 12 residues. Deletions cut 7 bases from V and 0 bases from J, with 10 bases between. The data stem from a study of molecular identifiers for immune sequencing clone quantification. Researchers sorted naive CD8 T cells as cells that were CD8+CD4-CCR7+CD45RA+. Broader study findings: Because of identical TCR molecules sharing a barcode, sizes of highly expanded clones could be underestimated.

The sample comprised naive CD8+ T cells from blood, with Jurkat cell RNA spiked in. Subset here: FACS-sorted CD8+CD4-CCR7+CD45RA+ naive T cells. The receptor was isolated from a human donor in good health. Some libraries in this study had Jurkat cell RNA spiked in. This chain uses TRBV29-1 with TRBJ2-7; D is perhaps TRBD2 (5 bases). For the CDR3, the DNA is TGCAGCGCATCCGGGAACTCCTACGAGCAGTACTTC. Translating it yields CSASGNSYEQYF.